The 30 T cell receptor beta chains below all came from one sample that was sequenced in a study of response to subunit inactivated influenza vaccine. TCRdb used MiXCR to reprocess the RT-PCR reads, holding one entry per CDR3 protein. The sample lists roughly 520,000 distinct CDR3 sequences, 25% occurring once. Sequences were derived from CD4+ T cells sorted from PBMCs, sampled less than 6 days after vaccination. These receptors came from a man in his fifties who received an inactivated influenza vaccine.

The rearrangement uses TRBV6-1 and TRBJ2-2, with unresolved D. This CDR3 spans 14 amino acids. V lost 4 bases to trimming and J lost 3 bases, with 9 bases between them. From germline, CDR1 is MNHNS and CDR2 SASEGT. The CDR3 DNA sequence: TGTGCCAGCAGTGGGGAACTGCACACCGGGGAGCTGTTTTTT. As protein: CASSGELHTGELFF.

Only a few counts were recorded for this clonotype. The chain couples TRBV5-1 to TRBJ2-1; a possible D gene is TRBD1 (6 bases). Germline values: CDR1 SGHRS, CDR2 YFSETQ. V was clipped by 3 bases and J by 3 bases, with 10 bases between them. This CDR3 is built from 14 residues. CDR3 sequence reads: CASSSQGIYNEQFF. CDR3 in DNA: TGCGCCAGCAGCTCCCAGGGGATCTACAATGAGCAGTTCTTC. Full variable domain (outside the CDR3, taken from reference TRBV5-1 and TRBJ2-1): KAGVTQTPRYLIKTRGQQVTLSCSPISGHRSVSWYQQTPGQGLQFLFEYFSETQRNKGNFPGRFSGRQFSNSRSEMNVSTLELGDSALYLCASSSQGIYNEQFFGPGTRLTVL.

The rearrangement links TRBV4-1 to TRBJ2-1; 7 nucleotides line up with TRBD2. Germline V lookup: CDR1 MGHRA, CDR2 YSYEKL. Losses at the gene ends were 5 bases for V and 0 bases for J; bases not matched to a gene: 4. The CDR3 has 15 amino acids. The CDR3: CASSTGLLSYNEQFF. CDR3 DNA sequence: TGCGCCAGCAGCACGGGACTACTCTCCTACAATGAGCAGTTCTTC.

V and J are TRBV6-5 and TRBJ1-2; 9 bases align to TRBD1. The CDR3 length is 15 residues. With V trimmed by 1 base and J by 4 bases, 4 bases remained unmatched. CDR1 MNHEY and CDR2 SVGAGI come from the germline V gene. The CDR3 sequence: CASSYLGQGRYGYTF. The CDR3 DNA reads TGTGCCAGCAGTTACTTGGGACAGGGCCGCTATGGCTACACCTTC.

This chain links TRBV12-3 or TRBV12-4 with TRBJ2-5; D assignment may be TRBD1 or TRBD2 (7 bases each). V was shortened by 6 bases and J by 5 bases, with 16 bases between the two germline ends. This CDR3 is 14 amino acids long. The CDR3 spells CASRAWEGAETQYF. The CDR3 DNA follows: TGTGCCAGCAGAGCCTGGGAGGGGGCGGAGACCCAGTACTTC.

This clonotype was picked up a small number of times. The chain combines TRBV7-8 with TRBJ1-1; TRBD1 matches 7 bases. J lost 5 bases, V lost 1 base, and 7 bases had no gene match. The CDR3 loop spans 15 amino acids. Germline V gene lookup returns CDR1 SGHVS and CDR2 FQNEAQ. In DNA, the CDR3 is TGTGCCAGCAGCTTAGGTACAGGGGTGGGTACTGAAGCTTTCTTT. Protein: CASSLGTGVGTEAFF. Full variable domain (missing parts from reference TRBV7-8 and TRBJ1-1): GAGVSQSPRYKVAKRGQDVALRCDPISGHVSLFWYQQALGQGPEFLTYFQNEAQLDKSGLPSDRFFAERPEGSVSTLKIQRTQQEDSAVYLCASSLGTGVGTEAFFGQGTRLTVV.

The V gene is TRBV14, the J gene TRBJ1-1; D not certain. CDR1 and CDR2 (germline): SGHDN, FVKESK. The CDR3 is 12 amino acids. Between the trimmed V and J ends, which lost 4 bases and 6 bases, there was a span of 9 bases. CDR3 coding DNA: TGTGCCAGCAGCCCCGGGGATTCTGAAGCTTTCTTT. The encoded protein is CASSPGDSEAFF.

This rearrangement joins TRBV15 to TRBJ2-7, with a possible D match to TRBD1 (7 bases). CDR1 LNHNV and CDR2 YYDKDF come from the germline V gene (reference sequence). The V end lost 0 bases, the J end lost 0 bases, and 15 bases lay between the germline ends. The length of the CDR3 is 17 residues. For the CDR3, the DNA is TGTGCCACCAGCAGAGACCAGGGGGGCCCCTTCTCCTACGAGCAGTACTTC. It codes for CATSRDQGGPFSYEQYF. The entire variable domain, with the rest obtained from reference TRBV15 and TRBJ2-7, is as follows: DAMVIQNPRYQVTQFGKPVTLSCSQTLNHNVMYWYQQKSSQAPKLLFHYYDKDFNNEADTPDNFQSRRPNTSFCFLDIRSPGLGDTAMYLCATSRDQGGPFSYEQYFGPGTRLTVT.

The rearrangement links TRBV20-1 to TRBJ2-1, with 8 nucleotides matching TRBD2. Germline trimming cut 6 bases from V and 5 bases from J; bases unmatched to any gene: 6. This CDR3 has 13 amino acids. The V gene's germline CDR1 is DFQATT and CDR2 SNEGSKA (reference sequence). The DNA of the CDR3 is TGCAGTGCCCCGAGACTAGCGAACAATGAGCAGTTCTTC. Protein: CSAPRLANNEQFF.

As regards this clonotype: A read error may explain this, as a much larger clone is one base away. The chain joins TRBV6-2 or TRBV6-3 to TRBJ2-5, with a possible D match to TRBD2 (6 bases). V was pared by 6 bases and J by 3 bases, with 20 bases between. The CDR3 is made up of 16 amino acids. Germline V gene data show CDR1 as MNHEY and CDR2 as SVGEGT. The CDR3 sequence: CASRSYREIREETQYF. In nucleotides, the CDR3 is TGTGCCAGCAGATCCTACCGGGAGATACGGGAAGAGACCCAGTACTTC.

J is TRBJ1-1 and V is TRBV7-2; 11 bases line up with TRBD1. Losses at the gene ends were 9 bases for V and 5 bases for J; bases not matched to a gene: 8. Germline loops: CDR1 SGHTA, CDR2 FQGNSA. The CDR3 spans 14 residues. The CDR3 loop is CASQDRGRRTEAFF. The DNA for the CDR3 is TGTGCCAGTCAGGACAGGGGGCGTAGAACTGAAGCTTTCTTT.

A few counts support this clonotype. This sequence joins TRBV6-2 or TRBV6-3 and TRBJ2-1; TRBD2 matches at 11 bases. The CDR3 has 15 amino acids. Looked up from germline, CDR1 is MNHEY and CDR2 is SVGEGT. J lost 10 bases, V lost 6 bases, and 11 bases had no gene match. The CDR3 reads CASRLRVAGGDEQFF. Here the CDR3 DNA reads TGTGCCAGCAGACTCAGAGTAGCGGGGGGGGACGAGCAGTTCTTC.

In this sample, this clonotype turned up many times. The V call is TRBV12-3 or TRBV12-4, the J call TRBJ1-2; D is ambiguous. V shed 1 base and J shed 1 base, with 7 bases lying between them. This CDR3 region has 14 residues. In DNA, the CDR3 is TGTGCCAGCAGTTTAGGGCAGTATAACTATGGCTACACCTTC. This encodes CASSLGQYNYGYTF.

The V and J genes are TRBV28 and TRBJ2-7, with 9 positions matching TRBD1. Germline V gene data show CDR1 as MDHEN and CDR2 as SYDVKM. V was pared by 6 bases and J by 5 bases, with 11 bases of the junction left unmatched. The CDR3 sequence is 15 residues long. CDR3 sequence reads: CASSDPGQGSNEQYF. The CDR3 nucleotides are TGTGCCAGCAGCGATCCGGGACAGGGAAGCAACGAGCAGTACTTC.

This clonotype appeared a single time. V gene TRBV9 combines with J gene TRBJ2-2; unclear D gene. Trimming removed 6 bases from V and 5 bases from J, with 11 bases in between. CDR1 is SGDLS, CDR2 YYNGEE, per germline. The CDR3 is made up of 13 amino acids. This CDR3 is CASTLVGTGELFF. Written as DNA, the CDR3 is TGTGCCAGCACCCTAGTGGGGACCGGGGAGCTGTTTTTT.

This chain links TRBV7-9 with TRBJ2-3, with 7 bases aligning to TRBD1. The CDR3 is 16 amino acids. V lost 6 bases and J lost 5; bases outside the gene matches: 14. Looked up from germline, CDR1 is SEHNR and CDR2 is FQNEAQ (reference sequence). CDR3 region: CASRDTTGKARDTQYF. CDR3 nucleotide sequence: TGTGCCAGCAGAGATACGACAGGGAAAGCGAGAGATACGCAGTATTTT.

This clonotype has a handful of counts. The CDR3 region has the DNA TGCAGTGCTAGAGGGGACAGGGCCCACGAGCAGTACTTC. This translates into CSARGDRAHEQYF. The chain employs TRBV20-1 and TRBJ2-7; 9 bases map to TRBD1. V was pared by 1 base and J by 5 bases, with 3 bases of the junction left unmatched. CDR3 length: 13 amino acids. Germline CDR1 and CDR2: DFQATT and SNEGSKA (reference sequence).

With regard to this clonotype: Relative to the germline gene, one junction end is altered; a read error may explain this. V is TRBV2 and J is TRBJ2-7; TRBD1 or TRBD2 may be the D gene (5 bases each). The CDR3 has 15 amino acids. In germline, CDR1 is SNHLY, CDR2 FYNNEI. The CDR3 DNA reads TGTGCCAGCACTCCTCTGGCAGGGACCTCCCACGAGCAGTACTTC. Translated, it gives CASTPLAGTSHEQYF.

This clonotype was observed a few times. The chain joins TRBV4-3 to TRBJ2-1; no firm D call. V was pared by 3 bases and J by 6 bases, with 12 bases between. From germline, CDR1 is LGHNA and CDR2 YSLEER. This CDR3 region has 14 residues. The CDR3 reads CASSQDPNLNEQFF. In DNA, the CDR3 is TGCGCCAGCAGCCAGGACCCAAATCTCAATGAGCAGTTCTTC.

The chain couples TRBV11-2 to TRBJ2-1; either TRBD1 or TRBD2 may supply D (5 bases each). Germline V lookup: CDR1 SGHAT, CDR2 FQNNGV. The ends were cut back, 4 bases at V and 6 bases at J, with 16 bases in the middle. The CDR3 extends over 15 amino acids. CDR3 DNA: TGTGCCAGCAGCTCCGGGGCGCGCTCCGCCAATGAGCAGTTCTTC. It is translated as CASSSGARSANEQFF.

The CDR3 sequence is CASRVPGAGGYEQYF. The CDR3 DNA is TGTGCCAGCAGAGTTCCTGGAGCGGGAGGGTACGAGCAGTACTTC. The chain carries TRBV6-2 or TRBV6-3 and TRBJ2-7; TRBD2 agrees at 10 bases. The V and J ends lost 6 bases and 4 bases, in that order; junction bases with no gene match: 9. The germline CDR1 and CDR2 sequences are MNHEY and SVGEGT. The CDR3 consists of 15 residues.

This clonotype was counted a few times. The V and J genes are TRBV24-1 and TRBJ2-1; 9 bases align to TRBD1. V shed 8 bases and J 2 bases; nucleotides not matched to a gene: 15. The CDR3 has 18 amino acids. CDR1 and CDR2 (germline): KGHDR, SFDVKD. DNA of the CDR3: TGTGCCACCACTTCGCCTCGGGGGACAGGGTTCCCCTACAATGAGCAGTTCTTC. It is translated as CATTSPRGTGFPYNEQFF.

This clonotype was seen a few times. This chain uses TRBV7-2 with TRBJ2-7; D perhaps matches TRBD1 (5 bases). With 1 base removed from V and 6 bases from J, the gap between germline ends came to 13 bases. CDR1 is SGHTA and CDR2 is FQGNSA in the germline V gene. CDR3 length equals 14 residues. CDR3 DNA: TGTGCCAGCAGCTTAGTTACAGGCTATGGCGAGCAGTACTTC. It specifies CASSLVTGYGEQYF. The full variable domain, with the rest looked up from reference TRBV7-2 and TRBJ2-7, is GAGVSQSPSNKVTEKGKDVELRCDPISGHTALYWYRQSLGQGLEFLIYFQGNSAPDKSGLPSDRFSAERTGGSVSTLTIQRTQQEDSAVYLCASSLVTGYGEQYFGPGTRLTVT.

The chain combines TRBV7-2 with TRBJ1-5; D call uncertain. The CDR3 runs to 13 residues. From germline, CDR1 is SGHTA and CDR2 FQGNSA. V was shortened by 1 base and J by 7 bases, with 8 bases between the two germline ends. For the CDR3, the DNA is TGTGCCAGCAGCTTAGAGTCATCACAGCCCCAGCATTTT. This translates into CASSLESSQPQHF.

The chain carries TRBV5-1 and TRBJ2-7; the D gene is possibly TRBD1 (6 bases). Trimming stripped 5 bases from V and 7 bases from J, with 19 bases between. The CDR3 sequence is 14 residues long. Germline V gene lookup returns CDR1 SGHRS and CDR2 YFSETQ. For the CDR3, the DNA is TGCGCCAGCAGAAGGACAGCCGGGACCCCGGAGCAGTACTTC. Protein product: CASRRTAGTPEQYF.

The chain combines TRBV11-2 with TRBJ2-1, with 12 bases fitting TRBD2. The CDR3 length is 19 residues. The germline gives CDR1 SGHAT, CDR2 FQNNGV. The V and J ends lost 2 bases and 0 bases, in that order; junction bases with no gene match: 8. Written as DNA, the CDR3 is TGTGCCAGCAGCTTACAAGTGGGACTAGCGGGTAGCTCCTACAATGAGCAGTTCTTC. Protein sequence: CASSLQVGLAGSSYNEQFF. Full variable domain (missing parts from reference TRBV11-2 and TRBJ2-1): EAGVAQSPRYKIIEKRQSVAFWCNPISGHATLYWYQQILGQGPKLLIQFQNNGVVDDSQLPKDRFSAERLKGVDSTLKIQPAKLEDSAVYLCASSLQVGLAGSSYNEQFFGPGTRLTVL.

This clonotype has only a few counts. The chain joins TRBV3-1 to TRBJ1-6; D gene uncertain. Trimming shortened V by 0 bases and J by 0 bases, and 12 bases separated the two germline ends. Per the germline V gene, CDR1 is LGHDT and CDR2 is YNNKEL (reference sequence). The CDR3 totals 18 residues. This CDR3 reads CASSQEGRRSSYNSPLHF. In DNA form, the CDR3 reads TGTGCCAGCAGCCAAGAAGGCAGGCGGAGCTCCTATAATTCACCCCTCCACTTT.

This clonotype was seen only a few times. The chain couples TRBV20-1 to TRBJ2-2, with D perhaps TRBD1 (6 bases). The CDR3 sequence is 16 residues long. Trimming cost V 5 bases and J 4 bases, with 20 bases left between them. The germline V gene encodes CDR1 DFQATT and CDR2 SNEGSKA (reference sequence). The CDR3 region is CSAPRRAGAVTGELFF. The CDR3 DNA follows: TGCAGTGCTCCCCGCCGGGCAGGGGCGGTCACCGGGGAGCTGTTTTTT.

This clonotype was seen a few times. The J gene is TRBJ2-3, the V gene TRBV9, with D possibly being TRBD1 (6 bases). V was pared by 3 bases and J by 3 bases, with 17 bases between. This CDR3 is built from 16 residues. CDR1 and CDR2 (germline): SGDLS, YYNGEE. The CDR3 reads CASSATHYRVTDTQYF. The CDR3 DNA reads TGTGCCAGCAGCGCAACACATTACAGGGTGACAGATACGCAGTATTTT.

This rearrangement joins TRBV7-8 to TRBJ2-7; D ambiguous. CDR3 length: 17 residues. Germline CDR1 and CDR2: SGHVS and FQNEAQ. Trimming shortened V by 1 base and J by 0 bases, and 16 bases separated the two germline ends. The CDR3 here is CASSLVGGASSSYEQYF. CDR3 bases: TGTGCCAGCAGCTTAGTGGGCGGCGCTTCGAGCTCCTACGAGCAGTACTTC.